This passage covers 2 T cell receptor beta chains from one sample sequenced in a study of blood T cell repertoires in COVID-19. Generated by immunoSEQ multiplex PCR, the TCRdb table keeps only in-frame clones and is missing some. Of roughly 460,000 clones detected, 70% to 90% appear once; the ten largest clones hold roughly 0.78%. Sequenced material: peripheral blood. The origin of the receptors is a man aged 18 to 29 with COVID-19, enrolled during active disease.

The J gene is TRBJ2-6, the V gene TRBV18, with D possibly matching TRBD1 (6 bases). The CDR3 covers 15 residues. Germline lookup yields CDR1 KGHSH and CDR2 LQKENI. The V end lost 4 bases, the J end lost 2 bases, and 9 bases lay between the germline ends. The CDR3 nucleotides are TGTGCCAGCTCACTACAGGGAACTGGGGCCAACGTCCTGACTTTC. Translation gives CASSLQGTGANVLTF.

In nucleotides, the CDR3 is TGTGCCCCTAAAGTGTACAGAAGCTACGAGCAGTACTTC. It yields the protein CAPKVYRSYEQYF. V usage is TRBV24-1 and J usage is TRBJ2-7; D is unresolved. V gave up 12 bases and J gave up 3 bases, with 17 bases separating them. Germline V CDR1 and CDR2: KGHDR, SFDVKD. There are 13 residues in the CDR3.